These 10 T cell receptor beta chains were all obtained from the same sample, sequenced in a study of blood T cell repertoires in COVID-19. The data were produced by immunoSEQ multiplex PCR, yet TCRdb's version contains in-frame clones alone and is incomplete. Of a few hundred thousand clones listed, about 85% are singletons. Sequenced sample: peripheral blood. The receptors come from a young woman with acute or convalescent COVID-19.

There are a few counts of this clone. The chain links TRBV27 to TRBJ1-5; TRBD1 aligns across 8 bases. V was pared by 0 bases and J by 4 bases, with 2 bases of the junction left unmatched. The V gene's germline CDR1 is MNHEY and CDR2 SMNVEV (reference sequence). CDR3 size: 15 residues. This CDR3 is CASSLSTGGNQPQHF. In nucleotides, the CDR3 is TGTGCCAGCAGTTTATCAACAGGGGGGAATCAGCCCCAGCATTTT.

The chain employs TRBV9 and TRBJ2-5; the match to TRBD1 covers 7 bases. This CDR3 spans 14 amino acids. J gave up 4 bases and V 3 bases, and 6 bases lay outside the gene matches. CDR1 is SGDLS and CDR2 is YYNGEE in the germline V gene. CDR3 nucleotides: TGTGCCAGCAGCGCTGACAGGGTTGGAGAGACCCAGTACTTC. Residues: CASSADRVGETQYF.

The count of this clone is one. The rearrangement uses TRBV11-2 and TRBJ2-1, with 11 bases matching TRBD2. V shed 2 bases, J shed 5 bases, and the junction held 5 bases outside the gene matches. CDR3 size: 16 residues. Germline-derived CDR1 and CDR2 are SGHAT and FQNNGV. The CDR3 region has the DNA TGTGCCAGCAGCTTATTAGCGGGGGGGCTAAACAATGAGCAGTTCTTC. Amino acids: CASSLLAGGLNNEQFF.

This clone was recorded once. This chain uses TRBV13 with TRBJ1-6; tentatively, D is TRBD1 (6 bases). The CDR3 covers 15 residues. V lost 5 bases, J lost 3 bases, and 11 bases lay in between. Germline lookup yields CDR1 PRHDT and CDR2 FYEKMQ (reference sequence). CDR3 residues: CASSVGTSYNSPLHF. The CDR3 coding sequence is TGTGCCAGCAGCGTCGGGACAAGCTATAATTCACCCCTCCACTTT.

The V gene is TRBV7-9, the J gene TRBJ1-1; a weak D match, TRBD1 (6 bases). V was shortened by 4 bases and J by 4 bases, with 19 bases between the two germline ends. Germline assignment: CDR1 SEHNR and CDR2 FQNEAQ (reference sequence). The CDR3 consists of 16 residues. DNA for the CDR3: TGTGCCAGCAGCTCCCTTCCGGATGGCAGGGGCACTGAAGCTTTCTTT. Amino acid sequence: CASSSLPDGRGTEAFF.

This chain joins TRBV5-6 and TRBJ1-5, with a possible D match to TRBD1 (5 bases). Germline values: CDR1 SGHDT, CDR2 YYEEEE. V was trimmed by 0 bases and J by 3 bases, leaving 16 bases between them. CDR3 length equals 17 residues. For the CDR3, the DNA is TGTGCCAGCAGCTTGGAGAAAGGGGCAGGAGCCAATCAGCCCCAGCATTTT. This encodes CASSLEKGAGANQPQHF.

The CDR3 region has the DNA TGCGCCAGCAGCCCCCGGACTAGCGGGGGAGGGGAGACCCAGTACTTC. This translates into CASSPRTSGGGETQYF. The J gene is TRBJ2-5, the V gene TRBV4-1; 13 positions match TRBD2. V shed 4 bases, J shed 5 bases, and the junction held 7 bases outside the gene matches. Germline V gene sequence: CDR1 MGHRA, CDR2 YSYEKL. The CDR3 sequence is 16 residues long.

The V and J genes are TRBV28 and TRBJ1-5, with 7 bases aligning to TRBD1. V trimming: 5 bases; J trimming: 9 bases; junction bases outside the gene matches: 10. Germline assignment: CDR1 MDHEN and CDR2 SYDVKM. The CDR3 sequence is 14 residues long. For the CDR3, the DNA is TGTGCCAGCAGTATGGACAGGCATCGTTGGCCCCAGCATTTT. As protein: CASSMDRHRWPQHF.

The chain couples TRBV9 to TRBJ2-6; D unresolved. Germline-derived CDR1 and CDR2 are SGDLS and YYNGEE. The V end lost 2 bases, the J end lost 1 base, and 7 bases lay between the germline ends. The CDR3 has 15 residues. CDR3 sequence: CASSVSRSGANVLTF. The DNA of the CDR3 is TGTGCCAGCAGCGTGTCCCGGTCTGGGGCCAACGTCCTGACTTTC.

The chain couples TRBV7-9 to TRBJ1-6; a possible D gene is TRBD1 (5 bases). Trimming took 1 base from V and 9 from J, leaving 13 bases between them. There are 15 residues in the CDR3. Per the germline V gene, CDR1 is SEHNR and CDR2 is FQNEAQ (reference sequence). The CDR3: CASSLVKQEISPLHF. The CDR3 coding sequence is TGTGCCAGCAGCTTAGTAAAACAGGAGATTTCACCCCTCCACTTT.